This entry lists 26 T cell receptor beta chains sequenced from one sample in a study of cytomegalovirus exposure and HLA in healthy donors. The PCR contained 60 Vbeta and 13 Jbeta primers. The method was immunoSEQ multiplex PCR; TCRdb's version includes in-frame clones alone and lacks a portion of them. Of some 120,000 clones in the sample, about 8.5% were seen once. Sequencing was done on a sample of PBMCs. All receptors come from a man aged 35-49 years in good health and CMV-seronegative.

The chain couples TRBV13 to TRBJ2-1; 9 bases are a match to TRBD1. The germline CDR1 and CDR2 sequences are PRHDT and FYEKMQ (reference sequence). This CDR3 spans 14 amino acids. The ends lost 8 bases at V and 7 bases at J; junction bases unmatched: 9. CDR3 nucleotide sequence: TGTGCCAGCTCACGGGACAGGGCGAGAAATGAGCAGTTCTTC. Translation: CASSRDRARNEQFF.

The CDR3 DNA sequence: TGTGCCAGCAGTTTTTTGGGGGGAAACTTAAACACTGAAGCTTTCTTT. It codes for CASSFLGGNLNTEAFF. The chain employs TRBV27 and TRBJ1-1, with D possibly TRBD1 on 5 matching bases. The V end lost 3 bases, the J end lost 2 bases, and 16 bases lay between the germline ends. Germline V gene data show CDR1 as MNHEY and CDR2 as SMNVEV (reference sequence). The CDR3 totals 16 residues.

This clone was observed a handful of times. The chain uses TRBV30 and TRBJ2-1; 10 bases fit TRBD2. Germline V gene data show CDR1 as GTSNPN and CDR2 as SVGIG (reference sequence). V lost 3 bases to trimming and J lost 1 base; unmatched junction nucleotides: 9. The CDR3 consists of 17 residues. The CDR3 nucleotides read TGTGCCTGGAGCGAATCTAGCGGGGGAAGATCCTACAATGAGCAGTTCTTC. This gives the protein CAWSESSGGRSYNEQFF.

V gene TRBV5-6 combines with J gene TRBJ2-1, with TRBD2 matching 10 bases. V lost 3 bases, J lost 7 bases, and 7 bases stayed unmatched. The CDR3 has 15 residues. CDR1 and CDR2 (germline): SGHDT, YYEEEE. The DNA for the CDR3 is TGTGCCAGCAGCTCCAGCGGGGGGGCGGGGAATGAGCAGTTCTTC. This gives the protein CASSSSGGAGNEQFF. Complete variable domain (other parts from reference TRBV5-6 and TRBJ2-1): DAGVTQSPTHLIKTRGQQVTLRCSPKSGHDTVSWYQQALGQGPQFIFQYYEEEERQRGNFPDRFSGHQFPNYSSELNVNALLLGDSALYLCASSSSGGAGNEQFFGPGTRLTVL.

A few counts support this clone. This chain joins TRBV6-1 and TRBJ1-6; a weak D match, TRBD1 (5 bases). V was cut by 7 bases and J by 6 bases, with 10 bases left in between. In germline, CDR1 is MNHNS, CDR2 SASEGT. This CDR3 region has 13 residues. The CDR3 loop reads CASKTAINSPLHF. The CDR3 bases are TGTGCCAGCAAGACAGCTATTAATTCACCCCTCCACTTT.

V usage is TRBV28 and J usage is TRBJ2-1, with 7 bases matching TRBD1. J gave up 7 bases and V 6 bases, and 9 bases lay outside the gene matches. From germline, CDR1 is MDHEN and CDR2 SYDVKM. This CDR3 has 14 amino acids. CDR3 sequence (DNA): TGTGCCAGCAGGCTAGGGGGCCGCCTAAATGAGCAGTTCTTC. Translation gives CASRLGGRLNEQFF.

CDR3 amino acids: CASSLTSGGAHEQFF. The CDR3 region has the DNA TGTGCCAGCAGTTTGACTAGCGGGGGGGCGCATGAGCAGTTCTTC. The chain links TRBV27 to TRBJ2-1, with 14 bases fitting TRBD2. Germline V gene data show CDR1 as MNHEY and CDR2 as SMNVEV (reference sequence). Germline trimming cut 3 bases from V and 8 bases from J; bases unmatched to any gene: 3. This CDR3 region has 15 residues.

This clone was observed a handful of times. The chain combines TRBV4-2 with TRBJ2-2; possibly TRBD2 for D (5 bases). V was pared by 6 bases and J by 4 bases, with 12 bases between. CDR3 length: 14 amino acids. The germline V gene has CDR1 LGHNA and CDR2 YNFKEQ. CDR3 sequence reads: CASSSGLSTGELFF. CDR3 bases: TGTGCCAGCAGTTCGGGGTTATCCACCGGGGAGCTGTTTTTT.

The CDR3 is CAISESRLAGGRTYEQYF. CDR3 nucleotides: TGTGCCATCAGTGAGTCTCGGCTAGCGGGGGGCAGAACCTACGAGCAGTACTTC. The V call is TRBV10-3, the J call TRBJ2-7; 11 nucleotides line up with TRBD2. Trimming cost V 0 bases and J 2 bases; bases outside gene matches: 9. CDR3 length: 18 residues. CDR1 and CDR2 (germline): ENHRY, SYGVKD.

This clone was observed a handful of times. This chain uses TRBV19 with TRBJ1-1; 8 bases map to TRBD1. CDR3 length equals 14 residues. Per germline, CDR1 LNHDA and CDR2 SQIVND (reference sequence). With V trimmed by 7 bases and J by 1 base, 5 bases remained unmatched. CDR3 coding DNA: TGTGCCAGTAAGATAACAGGGGGGAACACTGAAGCTTTCTTT. Its translation: CASKITGGNTEAFF.

V gene TRBV15 combines with J gene TRBJ2-3, with 8 nucleotides matching TRBD2. The CDR3 runs to 16 residues. Germline assignment: CDR1 LNHNV and CDR2 YYDKDF (reference sequence). The J segment lost 2 bases and the V segment lost 1 base, leaving 5 bases of the junction unmatched. In DNA form, the CDR3 reads TGTGCCACCAGCAGAGGGCTAGCGGGCCTCACAGATACGCAGTATTTT. Encoded protein: CATSRGLAGLTDTQYF.

The chain recombines TRBV27 with TRBJ1-1, with a weak D call TRBD1 (5 bases). CDR3 length equals 14 residues. Germline-derived CDR1 and CDR2 are MNHEY and SMNVEV (reference sequence). V was pared by 5 bases and J by 4 bases, with 14 bases between. CDR3 nucleotides: TGTGCCAGCAGTGCCACAGGAGTAGGCACTGAAGCTTTCTTT. It specifies CASSATGVGTEAFF.

This rearrangement joins TRBV6-5 to TRBJ1-6; D unresolved. The CDR3 is 16 residues long. CDR1 is MNHEY and CDR2 is SVGAGI in the germline V gene. Trimming shortened V by 4 bases and J by 10 bases, and 20 bases separated the two germline ends. The CDR3 here is CASSSPMAGIASPLHF. In nucleotides, the CDR3 is TGTGCCAGCAGTTCCCCTATGGCGGGAATCGCATCACCCCTCCACTTT.

The table lists this clone with a few counts. This chain uses TRBV5-4 with TRBJ2-1, with 12 bases fitting TRBD2. Germline V lookup: CDR1 SGHNT, CDR2 YYREEE (reference sequence). Trimming at V came to 0 bases and at J to 6 bases, leaving 4 bases not matched to a gene. The CDR3 has 16 amino acids. CDR3 residues: CASSLGLAGGPNEQFF. The DNA for the CDR3 is TGTGCCAGCAGCTTGGGTCTAGCGGGGGGGCCCAATGAGCAGTTCTTC.

The gene calls are TRBV27 and TRBJ2-7; maybe TRBD2 (6 bases). V was shortened by 3 bases and J by 3 bases, with 15 bases between the two germline ends. The CDR3 has 15 amino acids. Germline V gene data show CDR1 as MNHEY and CDR2 as SMNVEV (reference sequence). This CDR3 is CASSFRSGVDYEQYF. The CDR3 DNA sequence: TGTGCCAGCAGTTTCCGGTCGGGGGTTGACTACGAGCAGTACTTC.

This clone has a handful of counts. The chain combines TRBV7-2 with TRBJ2-2; tentative D call: TRBD1 (5 bases). This CDR3 spans 15 amino acids. Between the trimmed V and J ends, which lost 0 bases and 5 bases, there was a span of 10 bases. Germline-derived CDR1 and CDR2 are SGHTA and FQGNSA. For the CDR3, the DNA is TGTGCCAGCAGCTTAGCGTGGGCAGGGACCGGGGAGCTGTTTTTT. As protein: CASSLAWAGTGELFF. The complete variable domain, with remaining parts taken from reference TRBV7-2 and TRBJ2-2, reads GAGVSQSPSNKVTEKGKDVELRCDPISGHTALYWYRQSLGQGLEFLIYFQGNSAPDKSGLPSDRFSAERTGGSVSTLTIQRTQQEDSAVYLCASSLAWAGTGELFFGEGSRLTVL.

The chain is built from TRBV7-6 and TRBJ2-7; D may be TRBD2 (6 bases). The CDR3 has 16 residues. In germline, CDR1 is SGHVS, CDR2 FNYEAQ. V lost 2 bases and J 1 base, leaving 15 bases between the germline ends. CDR3 sequence: CASSLRRDPTSYEQYF. DNA of the CDR3: TGTGCCAGCAGCTTACGGAGGGACCCAACTTCCTACGAGCAGTACTTC.

In this sample, this clone turned up a few times. This chain uses TRBV11-2 with TRBJ2-7; no clear D gene. Germline V lookup: CDR1 SGHAT, CDR2 FQNNGV. V lost 5 bases, J lost 2 bases, and 13 bases lay in between. The CDR3 sequence is 14 residues long. This CDR3 is CASSVLMRAYEQYF. The CDR3 DNA reads as TGTGCCAGCAGCGTTCTGATGAGAGCCTACGAGCAGTACTTC. The full variable domain, its missing parts supplied by reference TRBV11-2 and TRBJ2-7, is EAGVAQSPRYKIIEKRQSVAFWCNPISGHATLYWYQQILGQGPKLLIQFQNNGVVDDSQLPKDRFSAERLKGVDSTLKIQPAKLEDSAVYLCASSVLMRAYEQYFGPGTRLTVT.

This clone was seen only a few times. The chain employs TRBV5-4 and TRBJ2-7; TRBD1 matches 9 bases. The CDR3 loop spans 14 amino acids. Germline V gene data show CDR1 as SGHNT and CDR2 as YYREEE (reference sequence). V shed 0 bases, J shed 5 bases, and the junction held 3 bases outside the gene matches. The CDR3 spells CASSLAGQGHEQYF. CDR3 nucleotides: TGTGCCAGCAGCTTGGCGGGACAGGGACACGAGCAGTACTTC.

The gene calls are TRBV11-2 and TRBJ2-3; 7 nucleotides agree with TRBD2. CDR3 length: 15 residues. The V and J ends lost 1 base and 4 bases, in that order; junction bases with no gene match: 5. The germline gives CDR1 SGHAT, CDR2 FQNNGV. The CDR3 bases are TGTGCCAGCAGCTTAGTAGGACTAGGGGCAGATACGCAGTATTTT. Translation gives CASSLVGLGADTQYF.

This sequence joins TRBV9 and TRBJ2-5; TRBD2 aligns across 9 bases. The CDR3 runs 15 residues. Trimming at V came to 4 bases and at J to 1 base, leaving 5 bases not matched to a gene. Germline loops: CDR1 SGDLS, CDR2 YYNGEE. CDR3 residues: CASSSLAGAQETQYF. CDR3 sequence (DNA): TGTGCCAGCAGCTCTTTAGCGGGGGCCCAAGAGACCCAGTACTTC.

This rearrangement joins TRBV4-1 to TRBJ1-1; D gene uncertain. V was shortened by 1 base and J by 2 bases, with 11 bases between the two germline ends. This CDR3 region has 15 residues. Germline values: CDR1 MGHRA, CDR2 YSYEKL. The DNA of the CDR3 is TGCGCCAGCAGCCAAGCCGTACTGGTCAACACTGAAGCTTTCTTT. Amino acid sequence: CASSQAVLVNTEAFF.

V and J are TRBV7-8 and TRBJ1-3; D gene uncertain. Germline CDR1 and CDR2: SGHVS and FQNEAQ. The CDR3 sequence is 17 residues long. V shed 3 bases and J shed 7 bases, with 22 bases lying between them. CDR3 bases: TGTGCCAGCAGCTTTAGAGAAAGGGAGGGCAATGGGAACACCATATATTTT. Translated: CASSFREREGNGNTIYF.

This clone was seen a few times. The genes are TRBV5-5 and TRBJ1-3, with a possible D match to TRBD1 (6 bases). In germline, CDR1 is SGHKS, CDR2 YYEKEE (reference sequence). The CDR3 sequence is 13 residues long. V lost 4 bases, J lost 8 bases, and 13 bases lay in between. The CDR3, as DNA: TGTGCCAGCAGCAACCGCGCAGGGGACACCATATATTTT. It specifies CASSNRAGDTIYF.

This clone was seen more than once but under ten times. CDR3 in amino acids: CASTRDRNTGELFF. CDR3 nucleotide sequence: TGTGCCAGCACCAGGGACAGGAACACCGGGGAGCTGTTTTTT. The chain carries TRBV6-5 and TRBJ2-2, with TRBD1 matching 7 bases. The CDR3 totals 14 residues. Germline assignment: CDR1 MNHEY and CDR2 SVGAGI. V was pared by 7 bases and J by 1 base, with 3 bases of the junction left unmatched.

This clone was seen a few times. The rearrangement uses TRBV6-5 and TRBJ1-1; TRBD1 aligns across 9 bases. The CDR3 is made up of 15 amino acids. The trim removed 0 bases at V and 5 bases at J, leaving 4 bases unmatched. Germline CDR1 reads MNHEY; CDR2 reads SVGAGI. The CDR3 sequence is CASSYSGQGRTEAFF. As DNA, the CDR3 is TGTGCCAGCAGTTACTCGGGACAGGGCCGGACTGAAGCTTTCTTT.